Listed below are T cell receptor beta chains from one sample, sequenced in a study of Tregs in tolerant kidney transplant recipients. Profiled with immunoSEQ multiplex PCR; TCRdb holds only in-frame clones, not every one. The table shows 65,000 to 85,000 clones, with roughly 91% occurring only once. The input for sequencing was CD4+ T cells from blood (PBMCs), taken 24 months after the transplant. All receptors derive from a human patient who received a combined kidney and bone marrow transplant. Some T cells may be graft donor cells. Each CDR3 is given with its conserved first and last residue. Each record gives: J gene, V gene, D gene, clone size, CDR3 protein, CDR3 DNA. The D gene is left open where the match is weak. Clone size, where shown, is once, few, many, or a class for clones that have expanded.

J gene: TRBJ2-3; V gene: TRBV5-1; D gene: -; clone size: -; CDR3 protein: CASSWGQGMADTQYF; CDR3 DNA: TGCGCCAGCAGCTGGGGTCAGGGGATGGCAGATACGCAGTATTTT
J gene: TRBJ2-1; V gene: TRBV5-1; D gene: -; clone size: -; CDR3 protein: CASGLGLAPSSYNEQFF; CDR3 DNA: TGCGCCAGCGGCTTGGGGCTAGCTCCTAGCTCCTACAATGAGCAGTTCTTC
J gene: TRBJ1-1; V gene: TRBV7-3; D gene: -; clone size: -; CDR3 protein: CASSHRLDSTEAFF; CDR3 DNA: TGTGCCAGCAGCCACAGGCTTGACAGCACTGAAGCTTTCTTT
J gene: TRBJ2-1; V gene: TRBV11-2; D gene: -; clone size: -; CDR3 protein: CASSPLMGGAYNEQFF; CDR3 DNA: TGTGCCAGCAGCCCCCTAATGGGGGGAGCCTACAATGAGCAGTTCTTC
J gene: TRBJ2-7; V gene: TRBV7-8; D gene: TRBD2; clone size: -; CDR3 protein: CASGGGPNYEQYF; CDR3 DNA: TGTGCTTCGGGAGGCGGCCCAAACTACGAGCAGTACTTC
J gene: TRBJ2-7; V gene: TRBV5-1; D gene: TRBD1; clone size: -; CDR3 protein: CASSYTGTAYEQYF; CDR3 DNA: TGCGCCAGCAGCTATACCGGGACAGCCTACGAGCAGTACTTC
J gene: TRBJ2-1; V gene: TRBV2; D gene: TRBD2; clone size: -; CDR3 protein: CASRALSGSGNNEQFF; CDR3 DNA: TGTGCCAGCAGAGCCCTTAGCGGGAGTGGTAACAATGAGCAGTTCTTC
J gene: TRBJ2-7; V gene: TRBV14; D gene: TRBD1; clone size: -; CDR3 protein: CASSQGMGQAPSGFYF; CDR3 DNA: TGTGCCAGCAGCCAAGGGATGGGACAGGCCCCTTCGGGATTCTATTTC
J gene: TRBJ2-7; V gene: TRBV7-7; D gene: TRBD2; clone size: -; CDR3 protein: CASSDGLAGGGEQYF; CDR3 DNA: TGTGCCAGCAGCGACGGACTAGCGGGAGGTGGCGAGCAGTACTTC
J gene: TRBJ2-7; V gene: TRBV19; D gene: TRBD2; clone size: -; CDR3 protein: CASKTSGSYEQYF; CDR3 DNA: TGTGCCAGTAAAACTAGCGGGAGTTACGAGCAGTACTTC
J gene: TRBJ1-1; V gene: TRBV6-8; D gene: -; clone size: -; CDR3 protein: CASSLGLDTEAFF; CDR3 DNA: TGTGCCAGCAGTTTAGGACTTGACACTGAAGCTTTCTTT
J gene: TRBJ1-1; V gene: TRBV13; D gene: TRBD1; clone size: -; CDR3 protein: CASSRGDRGGTEAFF; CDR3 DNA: TGTGCCAGCAGCCGTGGGGACAGGGGGGGGACTGAAGCTTTCTTT
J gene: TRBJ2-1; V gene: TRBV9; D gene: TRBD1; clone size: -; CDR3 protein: CASSVSGTGGNEQFF; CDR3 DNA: TGTGCCAGCAGCGTTTCCGGGACAGGGGGCAATGAGCAGTTCTTC
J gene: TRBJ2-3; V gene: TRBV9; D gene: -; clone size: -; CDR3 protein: CASSARRAMGDTQYF; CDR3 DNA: TGTGCCAGCAGCGCCCGCCGAGCGATGGGAGATACGCAGTATTTT
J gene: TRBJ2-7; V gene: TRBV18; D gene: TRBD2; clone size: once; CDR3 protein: CASSPGTSGIYEQYF; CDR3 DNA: TGTGCCAGCTCACCGGGGACTAGCGGGATTTACGAGCAGTACTTC
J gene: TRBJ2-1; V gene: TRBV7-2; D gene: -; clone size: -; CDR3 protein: CASSSQRRINNEQFF; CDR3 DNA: TGTGCCAGCAGCTCCCAGAGGCGTATTAACAATGAGCAGTTCTTC
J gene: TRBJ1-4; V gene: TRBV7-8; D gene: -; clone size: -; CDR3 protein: CASSGWSGDEKLFF; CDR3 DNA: TGTGCCAGCAGCGGATGGAGTGGAGACGAAAAACTGTTTTTT
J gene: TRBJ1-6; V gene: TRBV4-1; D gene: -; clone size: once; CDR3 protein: CASPPAGDSPLHF; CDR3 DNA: TGCGCCAGCCCCCCAGCGGGGGATTCACCCCTCCACTTT
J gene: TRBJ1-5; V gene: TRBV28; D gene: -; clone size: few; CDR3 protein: CASSRWNQPQHF; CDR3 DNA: TGTGCCAGCAGTCGGTGGAATCAGCCCCAGCATTTT
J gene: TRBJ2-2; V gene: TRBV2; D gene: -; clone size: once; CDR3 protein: CASKFDSPSGELFF; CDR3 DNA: TGTGCCAGCAAATTCGACAGCCCGTCGGGGGAGCTGTTTTTT
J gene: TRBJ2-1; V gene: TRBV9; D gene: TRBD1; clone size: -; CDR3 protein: CASSVGYYGKGQGSSYNGQFF; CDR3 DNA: TGTGCCAGCAGCGTAGGATACTACGGAAAGGGACAGGGGAGCTCCTACAATGGGCAGTTCTTC
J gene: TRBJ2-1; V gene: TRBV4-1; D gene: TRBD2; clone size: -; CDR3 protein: CASSQVGYIAGGLPNEQFF; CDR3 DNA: TGCGCCAGCAGCCAAGTCGGATATATAGCGGGGGGGCTTCCCAATGAGCAGTTCTTC
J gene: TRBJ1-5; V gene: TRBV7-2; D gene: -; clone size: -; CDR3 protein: CASSRTVGGQPQHF; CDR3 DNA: TGTGCCAGCAGTCGGACCGTGGGGGGGCAGCCCCAGCATTTT
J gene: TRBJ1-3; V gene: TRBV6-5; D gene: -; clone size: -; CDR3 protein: CASKDSLSGNTIYF; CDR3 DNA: TGTGCCAGTAAGGACAGTCTATCTGGAAACACCATATATTTT
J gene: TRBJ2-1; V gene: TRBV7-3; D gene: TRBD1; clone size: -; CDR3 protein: CASSPGQSNEQFF; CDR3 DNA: TGTGCCAGCAGCCCGGGACAGTCCAATGAGCAGTTCTTC
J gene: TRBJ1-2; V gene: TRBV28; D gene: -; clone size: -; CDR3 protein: CASRYRAYGYTF; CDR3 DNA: TGTGCCAGCAGGTACAGGGCCTATGGCTACACCTTC
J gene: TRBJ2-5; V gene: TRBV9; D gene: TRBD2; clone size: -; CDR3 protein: CASSVGLAGAQETQYF; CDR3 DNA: TGTGCCAGCAGCGTAGGGTTAGCGGGGGCCCAAGAGACCCAGTACTTC
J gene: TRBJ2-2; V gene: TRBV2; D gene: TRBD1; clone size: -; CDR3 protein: CASNRGRGGELFF; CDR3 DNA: TGTGCCAGCAACAGGGGGCGCGGCGGGGAGCTGTTTTTT
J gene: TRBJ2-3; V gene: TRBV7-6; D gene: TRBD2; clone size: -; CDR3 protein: CASSTRAGSTDTQYF; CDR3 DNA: TGTGCCAGCAGCACCCGAGCGGGAAGCACAGATACGCAGTATTTT
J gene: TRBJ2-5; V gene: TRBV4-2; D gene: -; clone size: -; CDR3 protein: CASSPDPGGQETQYF; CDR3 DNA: TGTGCCAGCAGCCCCGACCCTGGCGGCCAAGAGACCCAGTACTTC
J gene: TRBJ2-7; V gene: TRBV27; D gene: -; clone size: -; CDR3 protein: CASSLYRGTYEQYF; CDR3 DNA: TGTGCCAGCAGTTTATATCGAGGGACCTACGAGCAGTACTTC
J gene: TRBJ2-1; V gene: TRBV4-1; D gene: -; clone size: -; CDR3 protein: CASSHQFPRGSEYNEQFF; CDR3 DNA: TGCGCCAGCAGCCACCAGTTTCCGAGAGGGAGTGAGTACAATGAGCAGTTCTTC
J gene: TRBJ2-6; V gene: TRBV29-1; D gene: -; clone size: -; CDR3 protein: CSVADSGANVLTF; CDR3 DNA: TGCAGCGTCGCAGACTCTGGGGCCAACGTCCTGACTTTC
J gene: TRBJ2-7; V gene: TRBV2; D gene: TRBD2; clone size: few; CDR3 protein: CASTRREQAYEQYF; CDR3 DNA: TGTGCCAGCACGAGGCGGGAGCAGGCCTACGAGCAGTACTTC
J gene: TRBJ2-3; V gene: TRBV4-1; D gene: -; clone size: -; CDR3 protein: CASSGDRGTDTQYF; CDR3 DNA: TGCGCCAGCAGCGGGGACCGGGGGACAGATACGCAGTATTTT
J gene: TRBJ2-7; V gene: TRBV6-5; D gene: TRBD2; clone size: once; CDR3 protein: CASRRLAGSLQYF; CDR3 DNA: TGTGCCAGCAGGCGCCTAGCGGGGTCGTTGCAGTACTTC
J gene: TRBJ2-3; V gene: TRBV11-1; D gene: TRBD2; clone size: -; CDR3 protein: CASSSSGRPLNTDTQYF; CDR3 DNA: TGTGCCAGCAGCTCTAGCGGGAGGCCCCTAAACACAGATACGCAGTATTTT
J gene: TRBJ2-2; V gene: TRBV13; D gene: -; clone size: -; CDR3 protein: CASSLRVIGELFF; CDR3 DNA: TGTGCCAGCAGCCTTCGGGTAATCGGGGAGCTGTTTTTT
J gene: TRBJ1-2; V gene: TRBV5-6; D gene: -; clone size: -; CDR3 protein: CASSFLSGDYGYTF; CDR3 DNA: TGTGCCAGCAGCTTTCTCTCCGGGGACTATGGCTACACCTTC
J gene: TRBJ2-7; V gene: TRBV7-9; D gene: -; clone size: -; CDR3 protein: CASSSTFGRVYEQYF; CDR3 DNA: TGTGCCAGCAGCTCCACTTTCGGTCGGGTGTACGAGCAGTACTTC
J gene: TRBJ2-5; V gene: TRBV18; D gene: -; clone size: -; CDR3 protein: CASSPRREFGQGTQYF; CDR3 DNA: TGTGCCAGCTCACCAAGGAGGGAGTTCGGCCAAGGGACCCAGTACTTC
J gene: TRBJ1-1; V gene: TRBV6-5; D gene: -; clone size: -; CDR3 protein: CASSPPGIDTEAFF; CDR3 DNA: TGTGCCAGCAGCCCCCCAGGGATAGACACTGAAGCTTTCTTT
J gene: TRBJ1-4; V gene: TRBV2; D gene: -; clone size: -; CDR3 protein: CASSEVDEKLFF; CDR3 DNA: TGTGCCAGCAGTGAAGTAGATGAAAAACTGTTTTTT
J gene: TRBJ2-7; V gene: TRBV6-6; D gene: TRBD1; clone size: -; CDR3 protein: CASRNPGQSYEQYF; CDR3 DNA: TGTGCCAGCAGGAATCCGGGACAGAGCTACGAGCAGTACTTC